This T cell receptor beta chain was recovered during a study of beta chain features in type 1 diabetes. Study-level points and caveats: TCRB CDR3 length was moderately but significantly reduced in all four CD4+ subsets of Type 1 diabetes patients.

Investigators reverse transcribed all isolated RNA, so they sequenced expressed TCRB transcripts. Libraries were prepared by immunoSEQ multiplex PCR; TCRdb keeps only in-frame clonotypes and omits some of them. The sample lists around 650,000 clones, roughly 12% seen once, with about 0.11% in the top ten. Points on this clone: Its antigen is not identified.

The V end lost 3 bases, the J end lost 9 bases, and 12 bases lay between the germline ends. The CDR3 runs 14 residues. Germline V CDR1 and CDR2: MNHEY, SMNVEV (reference sequence). The sequencing sample was made of naive CD4+ T cells from blood. The rearrangement links TRBV27 to TRBJ1-6, with a tentative D call TRBD1 (6 bases). The TCR sequence derives from a man aged 25 to 40 with type 1 diabetes. The CDR3 nucleotides are TGTGCCAGCAGTTTGAACAGGGCAGGTTCACCCCTCCACTTT. Protein sequence: CASSLNRAGSPLHF.